In this sample, the clone carrying this T cell receptor (beta chain) turned up a few times. Antigen specificity is unknown. Trimming took off 0 bases at V and 8 bases at J, with 13 bases between the two ends. Germline loops: CDR1 SEHNR, CDR2 FQNEAQ (reference sequence). The CDR3 spans 14 residues. Employing constant-segment primers, 5'RACE generated TCR alpha and TCR beta cDNA libraries bearing sample barcodes and UMIs. TCRdb reanalysed the 5' RACE reads using MiXCR and keeps one entry per CDR3 protein. Of roughly 450,000 distinct CDR3 sequences in the sample, over 15% are singletons; the top ten hold roughly a fifth. The data derive from a study of T-cell memory formation after mild COVID-19. Study in general: The two donors had largely donor-specific TCR clusters. Overall study results and limits: Researchers found some responding clones in pre-infection memory, a sign that cross-reactive memory joined. Those CD4+ clones that contracted were mainly in CM and EM (CD8+ ones in EMRA).

Sequencing was performed on PBMCs or a T cell subset sorted from them (not recorded which). This TCR was sampled from a man in his late teens or twenties who had mild COVID-19 (a few samples of this study predate the infection). Cell type and time point are not known. The chain is built from TRBV7-9 and TRBJ1-2; TRBD1 might be the D (5 bases). The CDR3 loop is CASSLALGTWGYTF. CDR3 nucleotide sequence: TGTGCCAGCAGCTTAGCGCTTGGGACCTGGGGCTACACCTTC. Together with reference TRBV7-9 and TRBJ1-2, the CDR3 gives the full variable domain: DTGVSQNPRHKITKRGQNVTFRCDPISEHNRLYWYRQTLGQGPEFLTYFQNEAQLEKSRLLSDRFSAERPKGSFSTLEIQRTEQGDSAMYLCASSLALGTWGYTFGSGTRLTVV.